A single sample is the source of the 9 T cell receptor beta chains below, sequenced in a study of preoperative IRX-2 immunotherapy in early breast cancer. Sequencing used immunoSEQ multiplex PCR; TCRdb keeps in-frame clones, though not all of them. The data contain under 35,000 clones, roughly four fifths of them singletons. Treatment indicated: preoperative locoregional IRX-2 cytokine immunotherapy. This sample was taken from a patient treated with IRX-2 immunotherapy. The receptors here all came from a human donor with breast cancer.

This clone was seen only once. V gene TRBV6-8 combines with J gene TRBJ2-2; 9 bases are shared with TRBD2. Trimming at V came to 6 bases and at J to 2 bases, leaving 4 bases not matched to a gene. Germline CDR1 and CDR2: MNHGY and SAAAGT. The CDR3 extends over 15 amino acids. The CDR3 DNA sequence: TGTGCCAGCAGAGAGCGGGAGGAAAACACCGGGGAGCTGTTTTTT. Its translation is CASREREENTGELFF.

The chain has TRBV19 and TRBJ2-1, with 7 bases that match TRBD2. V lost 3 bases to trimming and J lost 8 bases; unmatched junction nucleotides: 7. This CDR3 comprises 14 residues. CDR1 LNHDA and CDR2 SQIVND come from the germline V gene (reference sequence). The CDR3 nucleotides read TGTGCCAGTAGTATCGGCGGGAGTCCCCATGAGCAGTTCTTC. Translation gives CASSIGGSPHEQFF.

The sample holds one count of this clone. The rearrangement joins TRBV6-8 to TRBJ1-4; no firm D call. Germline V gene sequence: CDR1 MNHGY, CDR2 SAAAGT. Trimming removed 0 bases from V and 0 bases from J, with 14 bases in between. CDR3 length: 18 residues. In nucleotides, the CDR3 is TGTGCCAGCAGTTACTCGAAGATCACGCTTGCAACTAATGAAAAACTGTTTTTT. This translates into CASSYSKITLATNEKLFF.

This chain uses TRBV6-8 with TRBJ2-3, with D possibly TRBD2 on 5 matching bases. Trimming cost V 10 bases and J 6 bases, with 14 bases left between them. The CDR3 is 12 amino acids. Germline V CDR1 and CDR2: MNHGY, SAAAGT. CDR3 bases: TGTGCCATCAGGAGGATGCGCGATACGCAGTATTTT. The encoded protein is CAIRRMRDTQYF.

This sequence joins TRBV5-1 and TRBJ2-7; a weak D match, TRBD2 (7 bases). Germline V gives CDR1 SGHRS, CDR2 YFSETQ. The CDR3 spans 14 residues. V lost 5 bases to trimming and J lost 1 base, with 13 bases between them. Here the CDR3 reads CASREGGGSYEQYF. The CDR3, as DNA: TGCGCCAGCAGGGAGGGAGGGGGATCCTACGAGCAGTACTTC.

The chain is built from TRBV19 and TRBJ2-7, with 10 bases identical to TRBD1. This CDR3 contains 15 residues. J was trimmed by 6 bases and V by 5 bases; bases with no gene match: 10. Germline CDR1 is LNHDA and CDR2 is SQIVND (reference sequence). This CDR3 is CASSSRDRGRLEQYF. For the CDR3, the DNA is TGTGCCAGTAGTTCCCGGGACAGGGGTAGGCTCGAGCAGTACTTC.

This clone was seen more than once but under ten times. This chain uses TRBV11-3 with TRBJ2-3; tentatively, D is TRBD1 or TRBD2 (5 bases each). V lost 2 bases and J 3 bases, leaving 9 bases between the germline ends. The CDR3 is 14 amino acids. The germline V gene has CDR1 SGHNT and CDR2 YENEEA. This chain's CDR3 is CASSLQGGTDTQYF. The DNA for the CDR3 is TGTGCCAGCAGCTTACAGGGCGGGACAGATACGCAGTATTTT.

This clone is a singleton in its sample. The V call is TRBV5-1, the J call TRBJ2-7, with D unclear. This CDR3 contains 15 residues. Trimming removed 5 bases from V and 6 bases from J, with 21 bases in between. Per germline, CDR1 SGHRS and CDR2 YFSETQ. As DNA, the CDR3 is TGCGCCAGCAGTCCCCAAGGTGTAGCCCCCGTCGAGCAGTACTTC. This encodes CASSPQGVAPVEQYF.

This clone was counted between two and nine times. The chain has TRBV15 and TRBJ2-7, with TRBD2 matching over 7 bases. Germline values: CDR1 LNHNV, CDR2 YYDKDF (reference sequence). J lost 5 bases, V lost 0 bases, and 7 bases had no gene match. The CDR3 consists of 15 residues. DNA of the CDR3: TGTGCCACCAGCAGAGACCCGGGGAGGGGCAACGAGCAGTACTTC. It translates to CATSRDPGRGNEQYF.